This T cell receptor beta chain was documented in a study of blood T cell repertoires in COVID-19 (TCRdb year 2020). For the study in its entirety: Samples covering the acute and convalescent phases of COVID-19 were provided by collaborators in the United States, Italy and Spain. The repertoires were released in a freely available public database meant as a resource for research on the immune response to SARS-CoV-2. Where available, HLA class I and class II types were obtained from metadata supplied by the sample provider rather than from assay-based typing. Nearly every sample came with metadata listing a de-identified subject ID, COVID-19 status, age in years and sex. Samples came from the ongoing ImmuneRACE study (first 160 participants) plus 1,254 subjects from 6 global collaborators. The material from the prospective study consisted of cDNA or gDNA derived from T cells, B-cell-depleted T cells, or PBMCs. Subjects who had been exposed to COVID-19, were actively infected with it, or had recovered from it provided the deeply sampled blood TCRbeta repertoires that made up the dataset.

As regards this clone: What this receptor recognizes is not known. No much larger clonotype is one base removed from it; base qualities were not supplied.

One collaborating source in Seattle enrolled patients during active infection and followed them longitudinally through the course of disease. Whole blood was collected in K2EDTA tubes by collaborating institutions according to the institutions' own protocols. For TCRbeta analysis, collaborator samples were shipped as frozen whole blood, as isolated PBMCs, or as DNA extracted from either sample type. From cysteine to phenylalanine, the CDR3 is 16 amino acids long. The only DNA kept is the CDR3, 48 bases in frame from the first base. Unmatched junction bases come to 9, with V trimmed by 5 bases and J by 2 bases. Reading the germline V gene (reference sequence) gives CDR1 LNHNV and CDR2 YYDKDF. TCRbeta CDR3 regions were amplified from genomic DNA by means of the immunoSEQ Assay, a bias-controlled multiplex PCR. As for the original processing: Within the assay, amplification of reference gene primers was used to estimate how many nucleated cells each sample contained. Sequence reads were collapsed and filtered to measure the absolute abundance of every unique TCRbeta CDR3 rearrangement. For each sample, productive Simpson clonality was calculated by taking the square root of Simpson's diversity index across productive rearrangements. Not all clones reach the TCRdb copy of this immuneACCESS table, which keeps in-frame sequences only. Checked studies attribute under half of the gap to unresolved V genes and leave the rest unexplained. V and J calls and clone size are as listed in that table; D and trimming were resolved from the DNA. The sample profile shows 150,000 to 190,000 clones; 80% to 90% of them were found once. Jointly, the top ten make up 8% to 9% of the sample.

What the research found in general, with its limitations: How much clinical and demographic metadata was included differed by source and by participant, and the metadata was provided uncurated.

The receptor chain draws on TRBV15 and TRBJ2-3; 8 of the junction bases match TRBD2. Sequencing used peripheral blood. The sequence was collected from a woman aged 55-69 years with COVID-19, enrolled during active disease. The base sequence is TGTGCCACCAGCGAAGGGCCTAGCGGGCCCACAGATACGCAGTATTTT. This codes for CATSEGPSGPTDTQYF. The variable domain in full, with residues beyond the CDR3 obtained from the reference TRBV15 and TRBJ2-3 genes, is DAMVIQNPRYQVTQFGKPVTLSCSQTLNHNVMYWYQQKSSQAPKLLFHYYDKDFNNEADTPDNFQSRRPNTSFCFLDIRSPGLGDTAMYLCATSEGPSGPTDTQYFGPGTRLTVL.